This entry lists 20 T cell receptor beta chains sequenced from one sample in a study of shared clonotypes between healthy human individuals. Here immunoSEQ multiplex PCR was the method, and the copy in TCRdb shows in-frame clones only, minus some. The sample consists of a few million clones, roughly nine tenths of them appearing once. Sequenced material: naive CD4+ T cells sorted from blood. This sample's subset: CD45RA+ positively selected. The receptors derive from a man younger than 35 in good health.

The gene calls are TRBV4-2 and TRBJ1-1, with D hard to call. Deletions cut 4 bases from V and 5 bases from J, with 17 bases between. CDR1 is LGHNA, CDR2 YNFKEQ, per germline. This CDR3 contains 15 residues. For the CDR3, the DNA is TGTGCCAGCAGCCCCGGAGGTGGGGATACGACTGAAGCTTTCTTT. Residues: CASSPGGGDTTEAFF.

This rearrangement joins TRBV27 to TRBJ1-2; D not certain. CDR3 length: 15 residues. Trimming pared 4 bases from V and 2 bases from J, leaving 14 bases between. Looked up from germline, CDR1 is MNHEY and CDR2 is SMNVEV (reference sequence). This CDR3 is CASSSIPGGNYGYTF. Here the CDR3 DNA reads TGTGCCAGCAGTTCTATCCCGGGTGGCAACTATGGCTACACCTTC.

Concerning this clone: Other DNA sequences from this sample encode an identical CDR3 as well. CDR3 sequence reads: CASSPVLNTEAFF. CDR3 DNA sequence: TGTGCCAGCAGCCCCGTCTTGAACACTGAAGCTTTCTTT. The genes are TRBV6-1 and TRBJ1-1; D is uncertain. From germline, CDR1 is MNHNS and CDR2 SASEGT. This CDR3 has 13 amino acids. Trimming removed 6 bases from V and 0 bases from J, with 8 bases in between.

The rearrangement joins TRBV7-9 to TRBJ2-1; tentative D call: TRBD1 (5 bases). Germline CDR1 SEHNR, CDR2 FQNEAQ (reference sequence). CDR3 size: 13 residues. V was clipped by 4 bases and J by 7 bases, with 11 bases between them. In nucleotides, the CDR3 is TGTGCCAGCAGCTCCTATGACAGTAATGAGCAGTTCTTC. Its translation is CASSSYDSNEQFF.

V is TRBV6-5 and J is TRBJ2-1, with 15 bases identical to TRBD2. Germline CDR1 reads MNHEY; CDR2 reads SVGAGI. Trimming at V came to 5 bases and at J to 7 bases, leaving 3 bases not matched to a gene. The CDR3 length is 15 residues. Here the CDR3 reads CASSHGTSGRNEQFF. DNA of the CDR3: TGTGCCAGCAGTCATGGGACTAGCGGGAGGAATGAGCAGTTCTTC.

A remark on this clone: Relative to the germline gene, one junction end is altered; a read error may explain this. The chain employs TRBV5-4 and TRBJ2-7, with D maybe TRBD2 (5 bases). Looked up from germline, CDR1 is SGHNT and CDR2 is YYREEE (reference sequence). The CDR3 has 15 amino acids. The CDR3 loop reads CASSHPTRVVYEQYF. For the CDR3, the DNA is TGCGCCAGCAGCCACCCAACGAGGGTTGTATACGAGCAGTACTTC.

About this clone: The sample has other DNA sequences that encode this CDR3 too. The chain links TRBV29-1 to TRBJ1-4; possibly TRBD1 for D (6 bases). CDR3 size: 13 residues. Germline loops: CDR1 SQVTM, CDR2 ANQGSEA. The V end lost 3 bases, the J end lost 2 bases, and 7 bases lay between the germline ends. The CDR3 sequence is CSVERGTNEKLFF. The CDR3 bases are TGCAGCGTTGAGAGGGGGACTAATGAAAAACTGTTTTTT. Using reference TRBV29-1 and TRBJ1-4 for the parts outside the CDR3, the full variable domain is SAVISQKPSRDICQRGTSLTIQCQVDSQVTMMFWYRQQPGQSLTLIATANQGSEATYESGFVIDKFPISRPNLTFSTLTVSNMSPEDSSIYLCSVERGTNEKLFFGSGTQLSVL.

The chain couples TRBV2 to TRBJ2-7; D unclear. CDR1 is SNHLY and CDR2 is FYNNEI in the germline V gene. Trimming took 4 bases from V and 4 from J, leaving 11 bases between them. The CDR3 is made up of 13 amino acids. The CDR3 DNA reads as TGTGCCAGCAGTGCTTCGCTCCCTTACGAGCAGTACTTC. This codes for CASSASLPYEQYF.

This chain links TRBV19 with TRBJ2-5; 16 nucleotides line up with TRBD2. The CDR3 totals 19 residues. The V segment lost 1 base and the J segment 4 bases; nucleotides outside the gene matches: 9. Germline values: CDR1 LNHDA, CDR2 SQIVND (reference sequence). The CDR3 nucleotides read TGTGCCAGTAGTATAGTCTCGGGACTAGCGGGGGGGCCGAGAGAGACCCAGTACTTC. This codes for CASSIVSGLAGGPRETQYF.

Remarks on this clone: Other nucleotide sequences from this sample produce the same CDR3. This chain uses TRBV7-9 with TRBJ2-3; weak D call: TRBD2 (5 bases). The CDR3 totals 14 residues. The V end lost 0 bases, the J end lost 1 base, and 5 bases lay between the germline ends. Germline-derived CDR1 and CDR2 are SEHNR and FQNEAQ (reference sequence). The chain's CDR3 is CASSLAEGTDTQYF. The CDR3 DNA follows: TGTGCCAGCAGCTTAGCGGAGGGCACAGATACGCAGTATTTT.

The chain links TRBV5-1 to TRBJ2-5; possibly TRBD1 for D (5 bases). The CDR3 is 17 residues long. Trimming removed 4 bases at V and 1 base at J, with 20 bases between. Looked up from germline, CDR1 is SGHRS and CDR2 is YFSETQ. The CDR3 sequence: CASSPNVGSGFQETQYF. CDR3 coding DNA: TGCGCCAGCAGCCCAAATGTCGGGTCAGGGTTCCAAGAGACCCAGTACTTC.

This clone occurred once. This chain links TRBV6-6 with TRBJ2-7; D gene ambiguous. Germline CDR1 MNHNY, CDR2 SVGAGI (reference sequence). The CDR3 extends over 15 amino acids. The V and J ends lost 5 bases and 3 bases respectively, with 17 bases between them. CDR3 sequence (DNA): TGTGCCAGCAGTCGACTTGCGGTTGGAAGCTACGAGCAGTACTTC. It yields the protein CASSRLAVGSYEQYF.

V gene TRBV5-1 combines with J gene TRBJ2-3, with 12 positions matching TRBD2. Germline CDR1 is SGHRS and CDR2 is YFSETQ. J lost 1 base, V lost 4 bases, and 10 bases had no gene match. The CDR3 runs 18 residues. The CDR3 is CASSPETSGRPRTDTQYF. CDR3 DNA: TGCGCCAGCAGCCCGGAGACTAGCGGGAGACCCCGCACAGATACGCAGTATTTT.

The chain is built from TRBV19 and TRBJ1-5, with D hard to call. There are 17 residues in the CDR3. V dropped 4 bases and J dropped 2 bases, with 18 bases sitting between them. Germline CDR1 and CDR2: LNHDA and SQIVND (reference sequence). This CDR3 reads CASSKETGRMGNQPQHF. The CDR3 coding sequence is TGTGCCAGTAGTAAGGAAACTGGTCGGATGGGCAATCAGCCCCAGCATTTT.

V and J are TRBV28 and TRBJ2-5, with 8 bases identical to TRBD2. The CDR3 runs 15 residues. Trimming took 5 bases from V and 5 from J; bases not matched to a gene: 10. Germline CDR1 MDHEN, CDR2 SYDVKM. The CDR3 here is CASSPINGGAETQYF. The CDR3 DNA sequence: TGTGCCAGCAGTCCAATCAACGGGGGGGCGGAGACCCAGTACTTC.

This clone has a single count. This CDR3 is also generated by other DNA sequences in the sample. The chain employs TRBV7-8 and TRBJ1-2; 8 bases map to TRBD1. Germline values: CDR1 SGHVS, CDR2 FQNEAQ. This CDR3 region has 13 residues. Germline trimming cut 2 bases from V and 4 bases from J; bases unmatched to any gene: 0. CDR3 sequence reads: CASSLQGAYGYTF. The CDR3 DNA sequence: TGTGCCAGCAGCTTACAGGGGGCCTATGGCTACACCTTC. The variable domain in full, with the rest retrieved from reference TRBV7-8 and TRBJ1-2, is GAGVSQSPRYKVAKRGQDVALRCDPISGHVSLFWYQQALGQGPEFLTYFQNEAQLDKSGLPSDRFFAERPEGSVSTLKIQRTQQEDSAVYLCASSLQGAYGYTFGSGTRLTVV.

The chain uses TRBV18 and TRBJ1-5; D not certain. From germline, CDR1 is KGHSH and CDR2 LQKENI. The CDR3 length is 15 residues. The V end was cut by 3 bases, the J end by 0 bases, with 9 bases between. DNA for the CDR3: TGTGCCAGCTCACCGATCGGTTATAGCAATCAGCCCCAGCATTTT. Its protein product is CASSPIGYSNQPQHF.

This chain links TRBV5-1 with TRBJ2-7, with 12 bases matching TRBD2. The CDR3 is made up of 15 amino acids. Germline CDR1 is SGHRS and CDR2 is YFSETQ. Unmatched junction bases numbered 3, after V lost 4 bases and J lost 1 base. DNA for the CDR3: TGCGCCAGCAGCCAAGGGACTAGCGGGTCCTACGAGCAGTACTTC. Translated: CASSQGTSGSYEQYF.

The rearrangement uses TRBV19 and TRBJ2-5, with a possible D match to TRBD2 (5 bases). Germline assignment: CDR1 LNHDA and CDR2 SQIVND (reference sequence). The CDR3 runs to 14 residues. The V and J ends lost 3 bases and 5 bases respectively, with 13 bases between them. The CDR3 DNA is TGTGCCAGTAGTATTAAGGGCTCGGGGGAGACCCAGTACTTC. Encoded protein: CASSIKGSGETQYF.

CDR3 sequence: CASREAGTDTSPLHF. DNA for the CDR3: TGTGCCAGCAGGGAGGCAGGAACCGATACTTCACCCCTCCACTTT. The chain is built from TRBV25-1 and TRBJ1-6; D is unresolved. V lost 6 bases to trimming and J lost 9 bases, with 18 bases between them. The CDR3 has 15 residues. CDR1 and CDR2 (germline): MGHDK, SYGVNS.